The 8 T cell receptor beta chains in this list originate from one sample, sequenced in a study of somatic mutations in cytotoxic T cells in rheumatoid arthritis. Assay: immunoSEQ multiplex PCR; the TCRdb copy retains only in-frame clones and omits some. The sample lists 8,000 to 10,000 clones; about four fifths were seen once. The sequenced material came from CD8+ T cells sorted from blood. The source is an adult with rheumatoid arthritis.

This chain links TRBV6-5 with TRBJ1-1; D possibly corresponds to TRBD1 (5 bases). Germline CDR1 and CDR2: MNHEY and SVGAGI. This CDR3 region has 14 residues. V lost 0 bases, J lost 4 bases, and 9 bases lay in between. The CDR3 DNA reads TGTGCCAGCAGTTACTCGATGAGGGGCACTGAAGCTTTCTTT. It yields the protein CASSYSMRGTEAFF.

The J gene is TRBJ2-7, the V gene TRBV10-3; possibly TRBD1 or TRBD2 for D (5 bases each). Per germline, CDR1 ENHRY and CDR2 SYGVKD. The V end was cut by 3 bases, the J end by 7 bases, with 16 bases between. This CDR3 has 14 residues. CDR3 nucleotides: TGTGCCATCAGTGATGATGGAAGGGGCGGGGAGCAGTACGTC. It yields the protein CAISDDGRGGEQYV.

The CDR3 nucleotides read TGTGCCAGTAGTATGGGGACCCCGGCCTACGAGCAGTACTTC. Its translation: CASSMGTPAYEQYF. This chain joins TRBV19 and TRBJ2-7, with D perhaps given as TRBD1 or TRBD2 (5 bases each). The CDR3 loop spans 14 amino acids. Trimming removed 3 bases from V and 2 bases from J, with 11 bases in between. Germline CDR1 is LNHDA and CDR2 is SQIVND (reference sequence).

The chain uses TRBV19 and TRBJ1-2, with D possibly being TRBD1 (6 bases). CDR3 length: 15 amino acids. V was clipped by 2 bases and J by 0 bases, with 10 bases between them. Germline assignment: CDR1 LNHDA and CDR2 SQIVND (reference sequence). CDR3 protein: CASSIRDTTNYGYTF. In nucleotides, the CDR3 is TGTGCCAGTAGTATAAGGGACACCACTAACTATGGCTACACCTTC.

The chain links TRBV7-9 to TRBJ2-5, with 7 bases lining up with TRBD1. The CDR3 has 14 amino acids. With V trimmed by 4 bases and J by 4 bases, 6 bases remained unmatched. Per the germline V gene, CDR1 is SEHNR and CDR2 is FQNEAQ (reference sequence). The CDR3 is CASSSIGGLETQYF. The DNA for the CDR3 is TGTGCCAGCAGCTCGATAGGGGGCTTAGAGACCCAGTACTTC.

The gene calls are TRBV5-5 and TRBJ2-7; D unclear. V was trimmed by 0 bases and J by 0 bases, leaving 4 bases between them. The CDR3 totals 13 residues. Germline assignment: CDR1 SGHKS and CDR2 YYEKEE (reference sequence). The CDR3 loop reads CASSLGSSYEQYV. The CDR3 coding sequence is TGTGCCAGCAGCTTGGGGAGCTCCTACGAGCAGTACGTC.

Judged by abundance, this clone is large (0.1 to 1%). The chain is built from TRBV7-9 and TRBJ2-5; TRBD2 matches 11 bases. The CDR3 has 15 amino acids. The V segment lost 5 bases and the J segment 7 bases; nucleotides outside the gene matches: 9. Germline lookup yields CDR1 SEHNR and CDR2 FQNEAQ (reference sequence). As DNA, the CDR3 is TGTGCCAGCAGCGACTCACTAGCGGGAGAGGGGACCCAGTACTTC. Protein sequence: CASSDSLAGEGTQYF.

V usage is TRBV28 and J usage is TRBJ2-1; D not resolved. This CDR3 is built from 12 residues. Germline CDR1 is MDHEN and CDR2 is SYDVKM. Trimming pared 6 bases from V and 4 bases from J, leaving 7 bases between. The DNA for the CDR3 is TGTGCCAGCAGCCCTGGATACAATGAGCAGTTCTTC. Its translation: CASSPGYNEQFF.